A single sample is the source of the 19 T cell receptor beta chains below, sequenced in a study of blood T cell repertoires in COVID-19. The method was immunoSEQ multiplex PCR; TCRdb's version includes in-frame clones alone and lacks a portion of them. The sample has fewer than 200,000 clones; 76% are singletons. What was sequenced was peripheral blood. All receptors derive from a woman over 75 with acute or convalescent COVID-19.

This clone was observed once. The genes are TRBV6-5 and TRBJ2-5; 9 nucleotides agree with TRBD1. The CDR3 is made up of 15 amino acids. V lost 6 bases to trimming and J lost 4 bases; unmatched junction nucleotides: 9. Germline CDR1 reads MNHEY; CDR2 reads SVGAGI. The CDR3 DNA is TGTGCCAGCAGCTTCGGACAGGGGAGGGGAGAGACCCAGTACTTC. It is translated as CASSFGQGRGETQYF.

The rearrangement uses TRBV3-1 (or the pseudogene TRBV3-2) and TRBJ2-7; D is possibly TRBD2 (6 bases). V was clipped by 3 bases and J by 2 bases, with 11 bases between them. Germline-derived CDR1 and CDR2 are LGHDT and YNNKEL (reference sequence). The CDR3 has 14 residues. The CDR3 DNA sequence: TGTGCCAGCAGCCAGGGGGACTTAACCTACGAGCAGTACTTC. It codes for CASSQGDLTYEQYF.

CDR3 residues: CASSLGREDGYTF. CDR3 DNA sequence: TGTGCCAGCAGCTTAGGGAGGGAAGATGGCTACACCTTC. The chain employs TRBV7-9 and TRBJ1-2; D unresolved. Germline CDR1 is SEHNR and CDR2 is FQNEAQ (reference sequence). The CDR3 runs to 13 residues. Between the trimmed V and J ends, which lost 1 base and 6 bases, there was a span of 9 bases.

The gene calls are TRBV18 and TRBJ2-1, with 7 bases lining up with TRBD1. Germline CDR1 is KGHSH and CDR2 is LQKENI. With 4 bases clipped from V and 6 bases from J, the junction kept 3 bases outside the gene matches. This CDR3 is built from 13 residues. The CDR3 sequence: CASSLGTANEQFF. CDR3 in DNA: TGTGCCAGCTCACTTGGGACAGCCAATGAGCAGTTCTTC.

This rearrangement joins TRBV5-6 to TRBJ2-5; 9 bases agree with TRBD1. The CDR3 totals 15 residues. Germline V gives CDR1 SGHDT, CDR2 YYEEEE. The junction had 4 bases not matched to a gene; V was cut back by 0 bases and J by 4 bases. CDR3 bases: TGTGCCAGCAGCTTGGACGGGACAGGGAGAGAGACCCAGTACTTC. Its translation is CASSLDGTGRETQYF.

CDR3: CASSLPGGREETQYF. CDR3 DNA sequence: TGTGCCAGCAGCTTGCCGGGCGGGAGAGAAGAGACCCAGTACTTC. This sequence joins TRBV5-6 and TRBJ2-5; 7 bases match TRBD2. CDR1 SGHDT and CDR2 YYEEEE come from the germline V gene. This CDR3 contains 15 residues. After removal of 1 base from V and 3 bases from J, the junction contained 6 bases not matched to a gene.

V and J are TRBV3-1 (or the pseudogene TRBV3-2) and TRBJ1-1; 11 nucleotides line up with TRBD1. Looked up from germline, CDR1 is LGHDT and CDR2 is YNNKEL (reference sequence). Losses at the gene ends were 4 bases for V and 3 bases for J; bases not matched to a gene: 7. This CDR3 has 16 amino acids. The CDR3 DNA sequence: TGTGCCAGCAGCCTCCGGACAGGGGGCAGGGACACTGAAGCTTTCTTT. This sequence encodes CASSLRTGGRDTEAFF.

This clone was detected once. J is TRBJ2-1 and V is TRBV6-6; 8 bases align to TRBD1. V was clipped by 0 bases and J by 6 bases; unmatched bases: 4. CDR1 MNHNY and CDR2 SVGAGI come from the germline V gene (reference sequence). This CDR3 contains 15 residues. CDR3 sequence (DNA): TGTGCCAGCAGTTACTCCGGGACAGGTATCAATGAGCAGTTCTTC. Translation gives CASSYSGTGINEQFF.

The chain couples TRBV4-2 to TRBJ2-1; D is unclear. CDR1 and CDR2 (germline): LGHNA, YNFKEQ. The V end was cut by 1 base, the J end by 7 bases, with 11 bases between. This CDR3 contains 14 residues. CDR3 nucleotide sequence: TGTGCCAGCAGCCAAGGGTTTTTGGAGAATGAGCAGTTCTTC. Translating it yields CASSQGFLENEQFF.

The CDR3 DNA is TGTGCCAGCAGCTTGGAAGGGGTCGGCTATGGCTACACCTTC. Translated, it gives CASSLEGVGYGYTF. This chain connects TRBV5-6 to TRBJ1-2; a weak D match, TRBD1 (5 bases). With 0 bases removed from V and 4 bases from J, the gap between germline ends came to 10 bases. The CDR3 is 14 amino acids. The germline gives CDR1 SGHDT, CDR2 YYEEEE.

The rearrangement links TRBV11-2 to TRBJ1-2, with 7 bases matching TRBD1. Trimming removed 3 bases from V and 7 bases from J; junction bases left unmatched: 2. The CDR3 loop spans 12 amino acids. Germline assignment: CDR1 SGHAT and CDR2 FQNNGV. This CDR3 is CASSFRQGGYTF. CDR3 sequence (DNA): TGTGCCAGCAGCTTTCGACAGGGTGGCTACACCTTC.

This chain joins TRBV3-1 (or the pseudogene TRBV3-2) and TRBJ1-3, with unresolved D. Germline-derived CDR1 and CDR2 are LGHDT and YNNKEL (reference sequence). CDR3 length: 14 residues. The V gene lost 1 base and the J gene lost 4 bases, with 8 bases spanning the gap. CDR3 sequence: CASSQGPQGNTIYF. CDR3 bases: TGTGCCAGCAGCCAAGGGCCCCAAGGAAACACCATATATTTT.

The chain has TRBV6-2 or TRBV6-3 and TRBJ1-6, with D possibly matching TRBD1 (5 bases). This CDR3 region has 15 residues. Trimming shortened V by 2 bases and J by 2 bases, and 7 bases separated the two germline ends. Germline CDR1 MNHEY, CDR2 SVGEGT. CDR3: CASSYAGPYNSPLHF. CDR3 DNA sequence: TGTGCCAGCAGTTACGCGGGACCCTATAATTCACCCCTCCACTTT.

The chain combines TRBV7-2 with TRBJ1-1; TRBD1 is a possible D gene (5 bases). Trimming left V 2 bases short and J 5 bases short, with 12 bases between. Germline assignment: CDR1 SGHTA and CDR2 FQGNSA. CDR3 length: 14 amino acids. The CDR3 sequence is CASSLSGGETEAFF. The CDR3 DNA follows: TGTGCCAGCAGCTTAAGCGGGGGGGAGACTGAAGCTTTCTTT. The full variable domain, with the rest looked up from reference TRBV7-2 and TRBJ1-1, is GAGVSQSPSNKVTEKGKDVELRCDPISGHTALYWYRQSLGQGLEFLIYFQGNSAPDKSGLPSDRFSAERTGGSVSTLTIQRTQQEDSAVYLCASSLSGGETEAFFGQGTRLTVV.

The chain combines TRBV28 with TRBJ1-3; no reliable D call. Trimming took off 3 bases at V and 3 bases at J, with 9 bases between the two ends. Germline V gives CDR1 MDHEN, CDR2 SYDVKM. CDR3 length equals 14 residues. The CDR3 reads CASSLGVGGNTIYF. CDR3 in DNA: TGTGCCAGCAGTTTGGGAGTGGGTGGAAACACCATATATTTT.

V is TRBV5-4 and J is TRBJ2-7; 13 positions match TRBD2. V shed 1 base, J shed 4 bases, and the junction held 2 bases outside the gene matches. Germline-derived CDR1 and CDR2 are SGHNT and YYREEE (reference sequence). The CDR3 is 15 amino acids. CDR3 coding DNA: TGTGCCAGCAGCTTGACTAGCGGGAGGGCTTACGAGCAGTACTTC. Its protein product is CASSLTSGRAYEQYF.

The chain couples TRBV4-2 to TRBJ2-1, with 10 positions matching TRBD2. The CDR3 is 16 amino acids. Germline V gives CDR1 LGHNA, CDR2 YNFKEQ. V dropped 3 bases and J dropped 2; count of bases not matched to a gene: 4. The CDR3 protein is CASSQESGRAYNEQFF. CDR3 in DNA: TGTGCCAGCAGCCAGGAAAGCGGGAGGGCCTACAATGAGCAGTTCTTC.

This clone was picked up a small number of times. The chain couples TRBV6-1 to TRBJ1-2; TRBD1 matches at 9 bases. CDR1 and CDR2 from the germline V gene are MNHNS and SASEGT. Trimming at V came to 2 bases and at J to 7 bases, leaving 5 bases not matched to a gene. The CDR3 is 14 amino acids. The DNA for the CDR3 is TGTGCCAGCAGTGAAACAGGGGGCGCGGCTGGCTACACCTTC. This sequence encodes CASSETGGAAGYTF.

The chain combines TRBV19 with TRBJ1-4; D possibly corresponds to TRBD1 (6 bases). The length of the CDR3 is 15 residues. Per germline, CDR1 LNHDA and CDR2 SQIVND (reference sequence). The V end was cut by 5 bases, the J end by 8 bases, with 18 bases between. The CDR3 here is CASSPHEGVREKLFF. DNA of the CDR3: TGTGCCAGTAGTCCCCATGAGGGGGTTAGAGAAAAACTGTTTTTT.